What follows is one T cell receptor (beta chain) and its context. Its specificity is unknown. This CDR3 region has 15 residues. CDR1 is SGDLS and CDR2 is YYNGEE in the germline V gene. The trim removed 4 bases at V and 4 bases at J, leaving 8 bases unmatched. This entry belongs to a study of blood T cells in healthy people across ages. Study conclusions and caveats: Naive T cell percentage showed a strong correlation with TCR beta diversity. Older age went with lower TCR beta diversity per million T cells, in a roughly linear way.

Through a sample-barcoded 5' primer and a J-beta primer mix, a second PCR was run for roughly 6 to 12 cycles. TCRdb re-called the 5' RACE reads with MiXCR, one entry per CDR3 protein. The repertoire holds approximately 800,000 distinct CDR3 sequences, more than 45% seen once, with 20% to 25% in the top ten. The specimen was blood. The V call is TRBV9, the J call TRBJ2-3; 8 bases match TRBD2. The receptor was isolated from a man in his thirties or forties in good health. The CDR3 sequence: CASSTREGQADTQYF. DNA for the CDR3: TGTGCCAGCAGCACCCGGGAGGGGCAGGCAGATACGCAGTATTTT.